Presented here are 4 T cell receptor beta chains from one specimen sequenced in a study of blood T cell repertoires in COVID-19. Method: immunoSEQ multiplex PCR; TCRdb's copy keeps in-frame clones and lacks some. Of 200,000 to 250,000 clones detected, roughly 85% appear once; the ten largest clones hold around 3.5%. The sample consisted of peripheral blood. The receptor set was obtained from an elderly woman with acute or convalescent COVID-19.

This chain joins TRBV2 and TRBJ1-1, with 8 bases that match TRBD1. Germline trimming cut 6 bases from V and 4 bases from J; bases unmatched to any gene: 10. The CDR3 runs to 15 residues. Germline CDR1 is SNHLY and CDR2 is FYNNEI. DNA for the CDR3: TGTGCCAGCAGAAAAGAACAGGGGGGGATCACTGAAGCTTTCTTT. Translating it yields CASRKEQGGITEAFF.

The J gene is TRBJ2-2, the V gene TRBV4-2; D possibly corresponds to TRBD2 (6 bases). CDR3 length equals 16 residues. Looked up from germline, CDR1 is LGHNA and CDR2 is YNFKEQ. The V and J ends lost 6 bases and 0 bases respectively, with 14 bases between them. Written as DNA, the CDR3 is TGTGCCAGCAGTCGAGTTCGGGGGACGAACACCGGGGAGCTGTTTTTT. Its translation: CASSRVRGTNTGELFF.

The chain recombines TRBV19 with TRBJ2-6; 9 bases align to TRBD1. Germline V lookup: CDR1 LNHDA, CDR2 SQIVND (reference sequence). This CDR3 has 18 residues. J lost 4 bases, V lost 5 bases, and 12 bases had no gene match. In DNA form, the CDR3 reads TGTGCCAGTAGTTTATGGACAGGGGACCTCCGAGGGGCCAACGTCCTGACTTTC. It translates to CASSLWTGDLRGANVLTF. Combining the CDR3 with reference TRBV19 and TRBJ2-6 gives the whole variable domain DGGITQSPKYLFRKEGQNVTLSCEQNLNHDAMYWYRQDPGQGLRLIYYSQIVNDFQKGDIAEGYSVSREKKESFPLTVTSAQKNPTAFYLCASSLWTGDLRGANVLTFGAGSRLTVL.

This clone was seen just once. The genes are TRBV29-1 and TRBJ2-1; 7 nucleotides agree with TRBD1. The CDR3 contains 14 residues. The trim removed 7 bases at V and 5 bases at J, leaving 11 bases unmatched. Germline CDR1 SQVTM, CDR2 ANQGSEA. The CDR3 sequence is CSGHRGIANNEQFF. The CDR3 DNA reads as TGCAGCGGCCACAGGGGTATTGCGAACAATGAGCAGTTCTTC.